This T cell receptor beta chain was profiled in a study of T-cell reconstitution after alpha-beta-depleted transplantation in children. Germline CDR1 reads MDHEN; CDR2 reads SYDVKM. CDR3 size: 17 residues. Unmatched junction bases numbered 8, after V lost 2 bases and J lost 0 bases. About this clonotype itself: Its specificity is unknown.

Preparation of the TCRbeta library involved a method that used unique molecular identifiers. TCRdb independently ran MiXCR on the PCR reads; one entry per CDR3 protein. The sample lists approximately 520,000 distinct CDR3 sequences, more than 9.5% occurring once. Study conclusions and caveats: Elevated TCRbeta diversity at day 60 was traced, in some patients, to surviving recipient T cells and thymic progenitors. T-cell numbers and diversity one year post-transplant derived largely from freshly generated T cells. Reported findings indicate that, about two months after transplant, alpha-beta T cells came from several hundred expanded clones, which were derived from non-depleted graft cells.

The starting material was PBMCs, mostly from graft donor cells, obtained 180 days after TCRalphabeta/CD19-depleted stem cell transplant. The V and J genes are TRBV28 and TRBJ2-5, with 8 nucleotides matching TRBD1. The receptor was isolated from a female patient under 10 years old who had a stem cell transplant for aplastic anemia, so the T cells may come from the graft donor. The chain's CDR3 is CASSLHPGGSDQETQYF. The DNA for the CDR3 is TGTGCCAGCAGTTTACATCCAGGGGGCAGCGACCAAGAGACCCAGTACTTC.